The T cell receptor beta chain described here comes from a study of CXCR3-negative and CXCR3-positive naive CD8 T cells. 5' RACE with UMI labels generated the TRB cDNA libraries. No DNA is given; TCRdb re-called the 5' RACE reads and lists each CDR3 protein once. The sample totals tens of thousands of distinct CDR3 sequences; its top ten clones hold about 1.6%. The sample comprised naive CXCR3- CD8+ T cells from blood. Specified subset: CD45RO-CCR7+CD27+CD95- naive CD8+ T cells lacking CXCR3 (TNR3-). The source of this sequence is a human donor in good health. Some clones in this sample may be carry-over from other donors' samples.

The CDR3 loop is CASSPRIGSSYNEQFF. The V and J genes are TRBV3-1 and TRBJ2-1; TCRdb indicates TRBD1, and absent DNA this call remains unverified. The CDR3 extends over 16 amino acids. The V gene's germline CDR1 is LGHDT and CDR2 YNNKEL (reference sequence).